This is a list of T cell receptor beta chains from one sample in a study of blood T cell repertoires in COVID-19. Generated by immunoSEQ multiplex PCR, the TCRdb table keeps only in-frame clones and is missing some. Of approximately 160,000 clones listed, 81% were seen once; the top ten hold approximately 11%. Sequences were obtained from peripheral blood. These receptors were obtained from a man aged 55 to 70 with active or convalescent COVID-19. Both conserved end residues are part of each CDR3. A D gene is named only where the DNA matches it firmly. Clone size appears in some rows only: once, few, many, or a class for an expanded clone.

v_call,d_call,j_call,clone_size,cdr3_nt,cdr3_aa
TRBV7-9,TRBD2,TRBJ2-5,.,TGTGCCAGCAGCGGGCGGGGGCAAGAGACCCAGTACTTC,CASSGRGQETQYF
TRBV3-1/TRBV3-2,TRBD2,TRBJ2-3,.,TGTGCCAGCAGCCAACTAGCGGGAGGGTATTCAGATACGCAGTATTTT,CASSQLAGGYSDTQYF
TRBV7-9,.,TRBJ1-1,.,TGTGCCAGCAGCGTGGGAGATCTGAACACTGAAGCTTTCTTT,CASSVGDLNTEAFF
TRBV11-2,TRBD1,TRBJ1-6,few,TGTGCCAGCAGCTCCATCCAGGGGGTTCGCATACCCCTCCACTTT,CASSSIQGVRIPLHF
TRBV25-1,.,TRBJ2-5,.,TGTGCCAGCAGTGAAGGTCTACGCAATCAAGAGACCCAGTACTTC,CASSEGLRNQETQYF
TRBV5-1,TRBD1,TRBJ1-3,.,TGCGCCAGCAGCAGGGACAGTCCTGGAAACACCATATATTTT,CASSRDSPGNTIYF
TRBV15,TRBD2,TRBJ2-7,.,TGTGCCACCAGCGTAGGACTAGCGGGATCCTACGAGCAGTACTTC,CATSVGLAGSYEQYF
TRBV2,TRBD2,TRBJ2-1,.,TGTGCCAGCAGCGTCACCGGGACTAGCGGACGGCGGGAGCAGTTCTTC,CASSVTGTSGRREQFF
TRBV3-1/TRBV3-2,TRBD2,TRBJ2-7,.,TGTGCCAGCAGCCAAGATCCCGGCAGGGCGGGACTAGCGGGTTACGAGCAGTACTTC,CASSQDPGRAGLAGYEQYF
TRBV18,.,TRBJ1-2,few,TGTGCCAGCTCAACGGACAGAGACTATGGCTACACCTTC,CASSTDRDYGYTF
TRBV10-1,.,TRBJ1-2,once,TGCGCCAGCAGCCCGGGTCATATTCTGGGCTACACCTTC,CASSPGHILGYTF
TRBV4-2,.,TRBJ2-1,.,TGTGCCAGCAGCCAAGAGGCAGGGGTAAACAATGAGCAGTTCTTC,CASSQEAGVNNEQFF
TRBV21-1,.,TRBJ1-2,few,TGTGCCAGCAGCAGGGGGCTTAACTATGGCTACACCTTC,CASSRGLNYGYTF
TRBV15,TRBD1,TRBJ1-4,few,TGTGCCACCAGCAGAGATTCAGGGGGCTTAGGTGAAAAACTGTTTTTT,CATSRDSGGLGEKLFF
TRBV11-2,TRBD1,TRBJ2-7,.,TGTGCCAGCAGCCGCCGAGATTACAGGGGTGGCGAGCAGTACTTC,CASSRRDYRGGEQYF
TRBV7-7,TRBD1,TRBJ2-5,.,TGTGCTAGCAGCTTGGACAGGGGGGGCCAAGAGACCCAGTACTTC,CASSLDRGGQETQYF
TRBV28,TRBD2,TRBJ2-7,once,TGTGCCAGCAGTCCGCCACGGACTAGCGGAACCTACGAGCAGTACTTC,CASSPPRTSGTYEQYF
TRBV5-6,TRBD1,TRBJ1-2,.,TGTGCCAGCAGGTTAGCCGGGACAGGGGATGGCTACACCTTC,CASRLAGTGDGYTF
TRBV3-1/TRBV3-2,TRBD2,TRBJ2-1,.,TGTGCCAGCAGCCAAGTGAAACTAGCGGGAGTCTACAATGAGCAGTTCTTC,CASSQVKLAGVYNEQFF
TRBV6-5,.,TRBJ1-5,.,TGTGCCAGCAGTCGGAGTCAGTATAGCAATCAGCCCCAGCATTTT,CASSRSQYSNQPQHF
TRBV6-5,.,TRBJ1-1,.,TGTGCCAGCAGTCGACAGGTACAGCCGAACACTGAAGCTTTCTTT,CASSRQVQPNTEAFF
TRBV6-5,.,TRBJ2-3,.,TGTGCCAGCAGGGAGGGGCAGTTAGATACGCAGTATTTT,CASREGQLDTQYF
TRBV18,TRBD1,TRBJ2-7,once,TGTGCCAGCTCACCTCCCAATCCGGGACAGGTTTCCTACGAGCAGTACTTC,CASSPPNPGQVSYEQYF
TRBV9,.,TRBJ1-1,few,TGTGCCAGCAGCCTTAACGGACGGGGGGACACTGAAGCTTTCTTT,CASSLNGRGDTEAFF
TRBV7-9,.,TRBJ1-6,.,TGTGCCAGCAGCTCCAGGGTGGGGGGTTCACCCCTCCACTTT,CASSSRVGGSPLHF
TRBV5-1,.,TRBJ1-5,.,TGCGCCAGCAGCCTCAGTGGGCAGTACAATCAGCCCCAGCATTTT,CASSLSGQYNQPQHF
TRBV3-1/TRBV3-2,.,TRBJ1-2,.,TGTGCCAGCAGCCCCCTCCTCCCGGAGGTTGGCTACACCTTC,CASSPLLPEVGYTF
TRBV5-5,TRBD1,TRBJ1-2,.,TGTGCCAGCAGCTTTTCGCGACAGGGGAACTATGGCTACACCTTC,CASSFSRQGNYGYTF
TRBV6-6,.,TRBJ2-3,.,TGTGCCAGCAGGAGTGAGGGGGACACGCAGTATTTT,CASRSEGDTQYF
TRBV28,.,TRBJ1-5,.,TGTGCCAGCAGTTTGCGGGGGGCTTTCGAAGGCAATCAGCCCCAGCATTTT,CASSLRGAFEGNQPQHF
TRBV7-3,TRBD1,TRBJ1-1,.,TGTGCCAGCAGCCAGGGACAGGGGAGGACTGAAGCTTTCTTT,CASSQGQGRTEAFF
TRBV7-2,TRBD1,TRBJ2-5,.,TGTGCCAGCAGCTGGAGGCGAGGACAGGAACAAGAGACCCAGTACTTC,CASSWRRGQEQETQYF
TRBV28,TRBD1,TRBJ1-1,.,TGTGCCAGCAGTACTGGGACAGTCATGAACACTGAAGCTTTCTTT,CASSTGTVMNTEAFF
TRBV29-1,TRBD1,TRBJ1-1,.,TGCAGCGTTAAGACAGGGAACATGAACACTGAAGCTTTCTTT,CSVKTGNMNTEAFF
TRBV14,.,TRBJ1-3,.,TGTGCCAGCAGCCTGGCGGGCACCTCTGGAAACACCATATATTTT,CASSLAGTSGNTIYF
TRBV7-9,.,TRBJ2-3,.,TGTGCCAGCAGCTTAGGCACTAGCACAGATACGCAGTATTTT,CASSLGTSTDTQYF
TRBV5-1,TRBD2,TRBJ2-5,.,TGCGCCAGCAGCTTACTAGCGGGGAACTACCAAGAGACCCAGTACTTC,CASSLLAGNYQETQYF
TRBV24-1,.,TRBJ2-1,.,TGTGCCACCAGTGACCCCGCTGCGGGCAATGAGCAGTTCTTC,CATSDPAAGNEQFF
TRBV6-5,.,TRBJ1-1,.,TGTGCCAGCAGCCCCTCGGGGAACACTGAAGCTTTCTTT,CASSPSGNTEAFF
TRBV6-5,.,TRBJ1-1,.,TGTGCCAGCAGCGCCCTAAGGGGGAACACTGAAGCTTTCTTT,CASSALRGNTEAFF
TRBV6-1,TRBD1,TRBJ1-2,.,TGTGCCAGCAGTGAGTCGTCAGGGGGCGCCGGCTATGGCTACACCTTC,CASSESSGGAGYGYTF
TRBV11-2,TRBD1,TRBJ2-4,.,TGTGCCAGCAGCTTAGCAGGGGGCAAAAACATTCAGTACTTC,CASSLAGGKNIQYF
TRBV9,.,TRBJ2-4,.,TGTGCCAGCAGCGTAGTTGTCCTAGCCAAAAACATTCAGTACTTC,CASSVVVLAKNIQYF
TRBV6-2/TRBV6-3,TRBD2,TRBJ2-7,few,TGTGCCAGCAGTTACTCGACGGTAGCGGGAGGTAAAGGGCGCTACGAGCAGTACTTC,CASSYSTVAGGKGRYEQYF
TRBV11-3,TRBD2,TRBJ2-1,once,TGTGCCAGCAGCTTAGTTGGGACTAGTGAAAATGAGCAGTTCTTC,CASSLVGTSENEQFF
TRBV5-1,.,TRBJ2-7,.,TGCGCCAGCAGCCTCCCGACTCGAGAGCAGTACTTC,CASSLPTREQYF
TRBV14,.,TRBJ1-1,.,TGTGCCAGCAGCCAAGCCCTTACTCCGAACACTGAAGCTTTCTTT,CASSQALTPNTEAFF
TRBV5-1,.,TRBJ1-2,.,TGCGCCAGCGGACCGGACAGCTTAGGAACTGGCTACACCTTC,CASGPDSLGTGYTF
TRBV27,.,TRBJ1-4,.,TGTGCCAGCAGGGGGGCAGGGGCCGGTAATGAAAAACTGTTTTTT,CASRGAGAGNEKLFF
TRBV18,TRBD2,TRBJ2-2,once,TGTGCCAGCTCACCCGGGCTAGCGGGAGTACTGACCGGGGAGCTGTTTTTT,CASSPGLAGVLTGELFF
TRBV19,.,TRBJ1-2,.,TGTGCCAGTAGACAGGCCCTAGGCTACACCTTC,CASRQALGYTF
TRBV7-3,TRBD2,TRBJ2-3,.,TGTGCCAGCAGCCTCGGACTAGCGGGGGGCGCAGATACGCAGTATTTT,CASSLGLAGGADTQYF
TRBV6-5,.,TRBJ1-2,.,TGTGCCAGCAGGGGAGGGGTTAACTATGGCTACACCTTC,CASRGGVNYGYTF
TRBV7-2,TRBD1,TRBJ1-4,.,TGTGCCAGCAGCCTTCAAAAGACAGGGGGCCGCGAAAAACTGTTTTTT,CASSLQKTGGREKLFF
TRBV11-3,TRBD1,TRBJ2-1,few,TGTGCCAGCAGCTTTCGGGACAGGGAAAACAATGAGCAGTTCTTC,CASSFRDRENNEQFF
TRBV4-1,TRBD2,TRBJ2-3,.,TGCGCCAGCAGCCAAACTAGCGGGGGGCTTAGCACAGATACGCAGTATTTT,CASSQTSGGLSTDTQYF
TRBV25-1,.,TRBJ2-3,.,TGTGCCAGCAGTGAAACAAATACGCAGTATTTT,CASSETNTQYF
TRBV7-2,.,TRBJ2-1,once,TGTGCCAGCGGCGAGACGGCCTACAGGGAGCAGTTCTTC,CASGETAYREQFF